This record concerns one T cell receptor beta chain sequence. As yet, its antigen is unknown. CDR1 MDHEN and CDR2 SYDVKM come from the germline V gene. The CDR3 covers 11 residues. The V end was cut by 3 bases, the J end by 15 bases, with 12 bases between. The data belong to a study of T cell repertoires in aging, cancer and after chemotherapy. Study-wide context: Donor ages fell into six groups from 30 or younger up to 70 or older. Patients with chronic lymphocytic leukemia were sampled before and after fludarabine- or bendamustine-based chemotherapy.

Multiplex touch-down PCR with TRB-A/B primers amplified rearranged V-D-J TRB sequences. TCRdb independently ran MiXCR on the multiplex PCR reads; one entry per CDR3 protein. The sample has roughly 2,400 distinct CDR3 sequences; 20% to 25% are singletons. Notes on the study in general: Across the chemotherapy interval, each cancer cohort showed higher median generation probability, suggesting thymic rebound.

TCR beta rearrangements were amplified from peripheral blood genomic DNA. The source is a human donor with a blood cancer. The chain joins TRBV28 to TRBJ2-1; weak D call: TRBD1 (5 bases). The sequenced material came from blood. The CDR3 is CASSLGPARFF. In DNA, the CDR3 is TGTGCCAGCAGTTTGGGGCCAGCGAGGTTCTTC.